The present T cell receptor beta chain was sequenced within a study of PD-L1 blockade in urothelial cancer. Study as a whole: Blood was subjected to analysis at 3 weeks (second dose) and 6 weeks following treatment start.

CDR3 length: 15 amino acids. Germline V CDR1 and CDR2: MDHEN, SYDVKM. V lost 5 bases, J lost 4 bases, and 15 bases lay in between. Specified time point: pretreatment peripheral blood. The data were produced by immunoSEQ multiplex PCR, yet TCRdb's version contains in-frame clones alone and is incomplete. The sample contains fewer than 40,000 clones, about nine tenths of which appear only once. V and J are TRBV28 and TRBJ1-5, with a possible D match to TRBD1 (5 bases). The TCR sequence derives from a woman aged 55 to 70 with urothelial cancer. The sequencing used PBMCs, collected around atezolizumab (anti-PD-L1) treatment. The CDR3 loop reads CASSPGDAANQPQHF. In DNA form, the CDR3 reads TGTGCCAGCAGTCCGGGGGACGCCGCAAATCAGCCCCAGCATTTT.